Below are 32 T cell receptor beta chains sequenced from a single sample in a study of vaccination and CD4 T cells after COVID-19. These receptors' targets are unknown. As for treatment: roughly ten-day PBMC culture with coronavirus spike peptide pools or control peptides (ViraFEST assay). Sequencing of DNA taken from cultured CD4+ T cells relied on the Oncomine TCR Beta short-read assay. TCRdb passed the PCR reads through MiXCR, listing each CDR3 protein once. The data show 9,500 to 15,000 distinct CDR3 sequences, more than 35% seen once. Source material: cultured CD4+ T cells from blood. All receptors come from a human donor with COVID-19.

The chain combines TRBV28 with TRBJ2-7; possibly TRBD1 for D (6 bases). This CDR3 comprises 12 residues. V was cut by 8 bases and J by 2 bases, with 10 bases left in between. Germline V gene sequence: CDR1 MDHEN, CDR2 SYDVKM. The CDR3 protein is CASGTRTYEQYF. CDR3 DNA sequence: TGTGCCAGCGGGACAAGAACCTACGAGCAGTACTTC.

The chain recombines TRBV9 with TRBJ1-1, with D uncertain. Germline assignment: CDR1 SGDLS and CDR2 YYNGEE. With 1 base removed from V and 2 bases from J, the gap between germline ends came to 6 bases. The CDR3 has 13 amino acids. CDR3 in DNA: TGTGCCAGCAGCGTAACCCGAAACACTGAAGCTTTCTTT. Protein: CASSVTRNTEAFF.

The chain recombines TRBV11-3 with TRBJ2-7; TRBD2 matches at 8 bases. V gave up 5 bases and J gave up 0 bases; unmatched junction bases: 3. The CDR3 contains 14 residues. The germline gives CDR1 SGHNT, CDR2 YENEEA. CDR3 sequence reads: CASSPTSGSYEQYF. CDR3 DNA: TGTGCCAGCAGCCCAACTAGCGGCTCCTACGAGCAGTACTTC.

The gene calls are TRBV4-3 and TRBJ2-3; D may correspond to TRBD1 or TRBD2 (5 bases each). Germline V gene lookup returns CDR1 LGHNA and CDR2 YSLEER. The CDR3 sequence is 13 residues long. Trimming shortened V by 1 base and J by 10 bases, and 12 bases separated the two germline ends. CDR3 in amino acids: CASSQVSGTAQYF. In DNA, the CDR3 is TGCGCCAGCAGCCAAGTTTCCGGGACGGCGCAGTATTTT.

The V and J genes are TRBV10-3 and TRBJ1-2; the match to TRBD1 covers 7 bases. This CDR3 region has 13 residues. Losses at the gene ends were 3 bases for V and 7 bases for J; bases not matched to a gene: 5. Germline V lookup: CDR1 ENHRY, CDR2 SYGVKD. CDR3 bases: TGTGCCATCAGTGATCAGGGGGTCCGTGGCTACACCTTC. Protein product: CAISDQGVRGYTF.

This clonotype was counted once. The chain has TRBV4-1 and TRBJ2-5; 7 bases align to TRBD1. With V trimmed by 5 bases and J by 4 bases, 10 bases remained unmatched. The CDR3 runs 15 residues. Per germline, CDR1 MGHRA and CDR2 YSYEKL. CDR3 DNA sequence: TGCGCCAGCAGCTCCGATACAGGGGATCGAGAGACCCAGTACTTC. Its translation: CASSSDTGDRETQYF.

The chain joins TRBV5-1 to TRBJ2-3; 9 bases line up with TRBD2. The length of the CDR3 is 15 residues. Unmatched junction bases numbered 7, after V lost 4 bases and J lost 4 bases. CDR1 SGHRS and CDR2 YFSETQ come from the germline V gene. The CDR3 nucleotides read TGCGCCAGCAGCCTGCGGGGACTAGCTGCAGATACGCAGTATTTT. Translation gives CASSLRGLAADTQYF.

The chain is built from TRBV6-1 and TRBJ1-5; TRBD1 might be the D (6 bases). The CDR3 contains 17 residues. Trimming removed 0 bases from V and 6 bases from J, with 18 bases in between. The germline V gene has CDR1 MNHNS and CDR2 SASEGT. In DNA, the CDR3 is TGTGCCAGCAGTGAAGCGCGGGACACCTTAGCTGGTCAGCCCCAGCATTTT. It is translated as CASSEARDTLAGQPQHF.

The rearrangement joins TRBV6-2 or TRBV6-3 to TRBJ2-7; D is perhaps TRBD2 (5 bases). Germline assignment: CDR1 MNHEY and CDR2 SVGEGT. The CDR3 is made up of 14 amino acids. Trimming stripped 6 bases from V and 0 bases from J, with 12 bases between. CDR3 protein: CASRDPGSSYEQYF. The CDR3 region has the DNA TGTGCCAGCAGGGACCCGGGGAGCTCCTACGAGCAGTACTTC.

A few counts support this clonotype. The rearrangement joins TRBV19 to TRBJ1-1; 8 bases line up with TRBD1. This CDR3 contains 13 residues. The V gene's germline CDR1 is LNHDA and CDR2 SQIVND (reference sequence). The V segment lost 5 bases and the J segment 4 bases; nucleotides outside the gene matches: 3. CDR3 nucleotide sequence: TGTGCCAGTAGTGGACAGGGATCCACTGAAGCTTTCTTT. Amino acids: CASSGQGSTEAFF.

The chain links TRBV11-1 to TRBJ2-3, with D perhaps TRBD1 (6 bases). This CDR3 region has 13 residues. CDR1 is SGHAT, CDR2 FQDESV, per germline (reference sequence). Trimming stripped 5 bases from V and 3 bases from J, with 9 bases between. The CDR3 protein is CASSRGTTDTQYF. CDR3 nucleotides: TGTGCCAGCAGCCGAGGGACAACAGATACGCAGTATTTT.

V gene TRBV27 combines with J gene TRBJ2-5, with D maybe TRBD2 (5 bases). Trimming took 4 bases from V and 4 from J, leaving 16 bases between them. Germline V gives CDR1 MNHEY, CDR2 SMNVEV (reference sequence). The CDR3 loop spans 15 amino acids. The chain's CDR3 is CASSSGEGLTETQYF. The CDR3 bases are TGTGCCAGCAGTTCGGGTGAGGGCTTGACAGAGACCCAGTACTTC.

This clonotype came up once. The chain recombines TRBV19 with TRBJ2-3; 8 bases align to TRBD2. V trimming: 4 bases; J trimming: 5 bases; junction bases outside the gene matches: 11. Germline CDR1 LNHDA, CDR2 SQIVND (reference sequence). The CDR3 runs to 16 residues. CDR3 residues: CASSTRGSGGGDTQYF. In DNA, the CDR3 is TGTGCCAGTAGTACCCGGGGGAGCGGGGGTGGAGATACGCAGTATTTT.

This clonotype was counted only a few times. The rearrangement links TRBV21-1 to TRBJ2-4; no check of the table's D call, TRBD2, against the DNA was made. TRBV21-1 is tagged as a pseudogene. CDR3 size: 14 residues. The CDR3 DNA sequence: TGTGCCAGCAACCGACTAGGAACTGTGGGCATTCAGTACTTC. As protein: CASNRLGTVGIQYF.

CDR3 residues: CASSLASTRGTGELFF. The CDR3 DNA reads TGTGCCAGCAGCTTAGCTTCTACTCGTGGCACCGGGGAGCTGTTTTTT. The chain is built from TRBV7-2 and TRBJ2-2; D ambiguous. There are 16 residues in the CDR3. Germline V gene lookup returns CDR1 SGHTA and CDR2 FQGNSA. Between the trimmed V and J ends, which lost 0 bases and 4 bases, there was a span of 12 bases. The full variable domain, rest sourced from reference TRBV7-2 and TRBJ2-2, is GAGVSQSPSNKVTEKGKDVELRCDPISGHTALYWYRQSLGQGLEFLIYFQGNSAPDKSGLPSDRFSAERTGGSVSTLTIQRTQQEDSAVYLCASSLASTRGTGELFFGEGSRLTVL.

The CDR3 here is CASSLPGQGTGELFF. The DNA of the CDR3 is TGTGCCAGCAGCCTACCGGGACAGGGGACCGGGGAGCTGTTTTTT. This rearrangement joins TRBV5-4 to TRBJ2-2, with 10 nucleotides matching TRBD1. The germline gives CDR1 SGHNT, CDR2 YYREEE (reference sequence). The CDR3 runs 15 residues. J lost 5 bases, V lost 4 bases, and 5 bases had no gene match. Using reference TRBV5-4 and TRBJ2-2 for the parts outside the CDR3, the full variable domain is ETGVTQSPTHLIKTRGQQVTLRCSSQSGHNTVSWYQQALGQGPQFIFQYYREEENGRGNFPPRFSGLQFPNYSSELNVNALELDDSALYLCASSLPGQGTGELFFGEGSRLTVL.

This clonotype was detected only a few times. The V call is TRBV14, the J call TRBJ1-2; a weak D match, TRBD1 (5 bases). CDR1 and CDR2 (germline): SGHDN, FVKESK. Deletions cut 0 bases from V and 6 bases from J, with 14 bases between. This CDR3 is 15 amino acids long. The CDR3 coding sequence is TGTGCCAGCAGCCAAGATTATTTGGGGCTGGATGGCTACACCTTC. Its translation is CASSQDYLGLDGYTF.

The chain has TRBV4-1 and TRBJ1-4; D unclear. In germline, CDR1 is MGHRA, CDR2 YSYEKL. The CDR3 is made up of 14 amino acids. V lost 4 bases and J 0 bases, leaving 6 bases between the germline ends. DNA for the CDR3: TGCGCCAGCAGCCTCTCTGCAACTAATGAAAAACTGTTTTTT. This codes for CASSLSATNEKLFF.

The chain links TRBV6-2 or TRBV6-3 to TRBJ1-1; no reliable D call. CDR1 MNHEY and CDR2 SVGEGT come from the germline V gene. Deletions cut 9 bases from V and 6 bases from J, with 20 bases between. This CDR3 is 14 amino acids long. The CDR3 spells CASRRSLNNAEAFF. The DNA of the CDR3 is TGTGCCAGTCGTAGGTCCCTCAATAATGCTGAAGCTTTCTTT.

The V call is TRBV21-1, the J call TRBJ1-2; the table's D call of TRBD1 was not tested on the DNA. TRBV21-1 is given as a pseudogene. The CDR3 runs 15 residues. The CDR3 spells CASSKSGTGAYGYTF. Here the CDR3 DNA reads TGTGCCAGCAGCAAATCCGGGACAGGGGCCTATGGCTACACCTTC.

The CDR3 spells CASSQATSGVGEQFF. CDR3 DNA: TGTGCCAGCAGCCAGGCTACTAGCGGGGTTGGAGAGCAGTTCTTC. The J gene is TRBJ2-1, the V gene TRBV7-2; 10 bases agree with TRBD2. Germline V gene sequence: CDR1 SGHTA, CDR2 FQGNSA. This CDR3 is 15 amino acids long. The V and J ends lost 5 bases and 10 bases, in that order; junction bases with no gene match: 11.

The genes are TRBV19 and TRBJ2-4, with D hard to call. This CDR3 contains 17 residues. With 5 bases removed from V and 6 bases from J, the gap between germline ends came to 23 bases. The V gene's germline CDR1 is LNHDA and CDR2 SQIVND (reference sequence). CDR3 residues: CASSPSNPGLNSNIQYF. The CDR3 DNA reads as TGTGCCAGTAGTCCTTCGAATCCCGGCCTCAACTCAAACATTCAGTACTTC.

V gene TRBV19 combines with J gene TRBJ1-1; the D is unclear. Germline-derived CDR1 and CDR2 are LNHDA and SQIVND (reference sequence). This CDR3 has 14 amino acids. V was shortened by 3 bases and J by 1 base, with 9 bases between the two germline ends. In DNA form, the CDR3 reads TGTGCCAGTAGTATTGGCAGGTCGAACACTGAAGCTTTCTTT. It yields the protein CASSIGRSNTEAFF.

This clonotype was found a few times. The chain recombines TRBV5-4 with TRBJ1-2, with D tentatively TRBD1 (5 bases). The V gene's germline CDR1 is SGHNT and CDR2 YYREEE (reference sequence). V shed 0 bases and J shed 6 bases, with 15 bases lying between them. The CDR3 has 15 residues. In DNA form, the CDR3 reads TGTGCCAGCAGCTTGGTCTTCGGGGGTCAGGATGGCTACACCTTC. As protein: CASSLVFGGQDGYTF.

The chain has TRBV6-2 or TRBV6-3 and TRBJ2-5, with D possibly matching TRBD1 (6 bases). The CDR3 contains 13 residues. The germline V gene has CDR1 MNHEY and CDR2 SVGEGT. V lost 1 base, J lost 5 bases, and 8 bases lay in between. This CDR3 is CASSYWQGETQYF. The DNA of the CDR3 is TGTGCCAGCAGTTACTGGCAGGGGGAGACCCAGTACTTC.

This chain links TRBV7-8 with TRBJ2-7; no reliable D call. CDR3 size: 11 residues. The germline CDR1 and CDR2 sequences are SGHVS and FQNEAQ. Trimming took 1 base from V and 4 from J, leaving 2 bases between them. In DNA form, the CDR3 reads TGTGCCAGCAGCTTAGATTACGAGCAGTACTTC. Protein product: CASSLDYEQYF.

The gene calls are TRBV20-1 and TRBJ2-5, with 7 bases that match TRBD1. Germline V CDR1 and CDR2: DFQATT, SNEGSKA (reference sequence). This CDR3 is 13 amino acids long. V shed 6 bases and J 4 bases; nucleotides not matched to a gene: 8. The CDR3 spells CSAHRQGRETQYF. Written as DNA, the CDR3 is TGCAGTGCCCACCGACAGGGTCGAGAGACCCAGTACTTC.

The chain couples TRBV9 to TRBJ2-3, with TRBD1 matching over 7 bases. The CDR3 has 18 residues. CDR1 SGDLS and CDR2 YYNGEE come from the germline V gene. Losses at the gene ends were 4 bases for V and 2 bases for J; bases not matched to a gene: 16. CDR3 loop: CASSPTKGALPHTDTQYF. The CDR3 DNA follows: TGTGCCAGCAGCCCGACCAAGGGGGCCCTGCCCCACACAGATACGCAGTATTTT.

In DNA form, the CDR3 reads TGTGCCAGCAGCTTCCGCGTGACAGGGGGTAGTGAAAAACTGTTTTTT. It encodes CASSFRVTGGSEKLFF. The rearrangement uses TRBV7-9 and TRBJ1-4; 9 nucleotides match TRBD1. The CDR3 extends over 16 amino acids. In germline, CDR1 is SEHNR, CDR2 FQNEAQ (reference sequence). V was clipped by 3 bases and J by 7 bases; unmatched bases: 9.

This clonotype has just a few counts. V is TRBV19 and J is TRBJ1-1; no reliable D call. The CDR3 has 14 residues. Trimming removed 2 bases from V and 11 bases from J, with 18 bases in between. Germline CDR1 reads LNHDA; CDR2 reads SQIVND (reference sequence). This chain's CDR3 is CASSINEIEKLAFF. The CDR3 nucleotides read TGTGCCAGTAGTATAAATGAAATCGAGAAGCTGGCTTTCTTT.

In this sample, this clonotype turned up a few times. This sequence joins TRBV7-9 and TRBJ1-5; tentative D call: TRBD1 (6 bases). The CDR3 is made up of 13 amino acids. With 3 bases removed from V and 6 bases from J, the gap between germline ends came to 9 bases. From germline, CDR1 is SEHNR and CDR2 FQNEAQ (reference sequence). For the CDR3, the DNA is TGTGCCAGCAGCTTGGGGGCGGGTCAGCCCCAGCATTTT. Its protein product is CASSLGAGQPQHF.

This clonotype has a single count. The chain employs TRBV5-6 and TRBJ1-2; D may be TRBD1 (5 bases). The CDR3 totals 15 residues. CDR1 is SGHDT and CDR2 is YYEEEE in the germline V gene. Deletions cut 0 bases from V and 4 bases from J, with 13 bases between. As DNA, the CDR3 is TGTGCCAGCAGCTTGGCCGGGTCAGGGTCCTATGGCTACACCTTC. Its protein is CASSLAGSGSYGYTF.